The 26 T cell receptor beta chains below come from one sample, sequenced in a study of control samples from healthy donors and cancer patients. The assay was immunoSEQ multiplex PCR, and TCRdb's table has in-frame clones only and misses some. The sample lists 150,000 to 200,000 clones, around 90% occurring once. The sample taken for sequencing was blood. These TCRs come from a woman in her 30s in good health.

This clone has a count of ten or more. This sequence joins TRBV7-9 and TRBJ2-2; D is ambiguous. The CDR3 extends over 15 amino acids. CDR1 and CDR2 (germline): SEHNR, FQNEAQ (reference sequence). The V end was cut by 1 base, the J end by 7 bases, with 13 bases between. CDR3: CASSLGPVGNGELFF. Here the CDR3 DNA reads TGTGCCAGCAGCTTAGGTCCCGTGGGTAACGGGGAGCTGTTTTTT. Complete variable domain (other parts from reference TRBV7-9 and TRBJ2-2): DTGVSQNPRHKITKRGQNVTFRCDPISEHNRLYWYRQTLGQGPEFLTYFQNEAQLEKSRLLSDRFSAERPKGSFSTLEIQRTEQGDSAMYLCASSLGPVGNGELFFGEGSRLTVL.

The gene calls are TRBV5-1 and TRBJ2-3, with D perhaps being TRBD1 or TRBD2 (5 bases each). The germline CDR1 and CDR2 sequences are SGHRS and YFSETQ. V lost 3 bases and J lost 2, with 16 bases in between. The CDR3 extends over 16 amino acids. The CDR3 nucleotides read TGCGCCAGCAGCTCACGGGACCAACGAGCCACAGATACGCAGTATTTT. Translation gives CASSSRDQRATDTQYF.

The V gene is TRBV5-1, the J gene TRBJ1-4; 7 bases are shared with TRBD1. Germline loops: CDR1 SGHRS, CDR2 YFSETQ. The CDR3 sequence is 14 residues long. The trim removed 3 bases at V and 7 bases at J, leaving 6 bases unmatched. CDR3: CASSWGTEGEKLFF. The CDR3 region has the DNA TGCGCCAGCAGCTGGGGGACAGAAGGTGAAAAACTGTTTTTT. Full variable domain (missing parts from reference TRBV5-1 and TRBJ1-4): KAGVTQTPRYLIKTRGQQVTLSCSPISGHRSVSWYQQTPGQGLQFLFEYFSETQRNKGNFPGRFSGRQFSNSRSEMNVSTLELGDSALYLCASSWGTEGEKLFFGSGTQLSVL.

The V call is TRBV12-3 or TRBV12-4, the J call TRBJ1-1; unclear D gene. V gave up 5 bases and J gave up 10 bases, with 8 bases separating them. This CDR3 region has 10 residues. CDR3 nucleotide sequence: TGTGCCAGCAGTCCATCTCCAGCTTTCTTT. Its translation is CASSPSPAFF.

The rearrangement joins TRBV4-1 to TRBJ1-2; possibly TRBD1 for D (5 bases). The ends were cut back, 3 bases at V and 5 bases at J, with 16 bases in the middle. CDR1 is MGHRA, CDR2 YSYEKL, per germline. The CDR3 has 15 amino acids. The CDR3 nucleotides are TGCGCCAGCAGCCAGGTGGACATAGCACGATATGGCTACACCTTC. It codes for CASSQVDIARYGYTF.

J is TRBJ1-3 and V is TRBV28; D is uncertain. This CDR3 is 15 amino acids long. The V and J ends lost 7 bases and 0 bases respectively, with 13 bases between them. Germline lookup yields CDR1 MDHEN and CDR2 SYDVKM. CDR3 nucleotide sequence: TGTGCCAGCATTCCTTCGGGGAGCTCTGGAAACACCATATATTTT. Encoded protein: CASIPSGSSGNTIYF.

The chain couples TRBV6-4 to TRBJ1-5; D gene unclear. CDR3 size: 15 residues. Trimming cost V 7 bases and J 2 bases, with 15 bases left between them. CDR1 is MRHNA, CDR2 SNTAGT, per germline. In DNA, the CDR3 is TGTGCCAGCAAAGAACAAGCGTACGGCAATCAGCCCCAGCATTTT. The encoded protein is CASKEQAYGNQPQHF.

This chain links TRBV25-1 with TRBJ2-5; 12 positions agree with TRBD2. Germline V gene lookup returns CDR1 MGHDK and CDR2 SYGVNS. Trimming took 7 bases from V and 4 from J; bases not matched to a gene: 4. CDR3 length equals 14 residues. This chain's CDR3 is CASTTSGRRETQYF. CDR3 nucleotides: TGTGCCAGCACGACTAGCGGGAGACGAGAGACCCAGTACTTC.

The chain links TRBV2 to TRBJ1-1, with D hard to call. The CDR3 contains 19 residues. Germline V gives CDR1 SNHLY, CDR2 FYNNEI. Trimming removed 3 bases at V and 1 base at J, with 24 bases between. The DNA of the CDR3 is TGTGCCAGCAGTGATTCCCCCGACGACGGACGCTGGGGGAACACTGAAGCTTTCTTT. Translated, it gives CASSDSPDDGRWGNTEAFF.

This chain joins TRBV19 and TRBJ2-2, with D possibly being TRBD1 or TRBD2 (5 bases each). V lost 7 bases and J 4 bases, leaving 13 bases between the germline ends. Per the germline V gene, CDR1 is LNHDA and CDR2 is SQIVND (reference sequence). The CDR3 has 14 residues. The CDR3, as DNA: TGTGCCAGTACCCCCGGGGCGGGCACCGGGGAGCTGTTTTTT. Translated: CASTPGAGTGELFF.

At least ten counts were recorded for this clone. The rearrangement joins TRBV11-3 to TRBJ1-1, with no clear D. CDR1 and CDR2 (germline): SGHNT, YENEEA. CDR3 length: 13 residues. The ends were cut back, 2 bases at V and 1 base at J, with 5 bases in the middle. CDR3 bases: TGTGCCAGCAGCTTAAGTCAGAACACTGAAGCTTTCTTT. Translation: CASSLSQNTEAFF.

This clone was seen more than once but under ten times. V is TRBV5-1 and J is TRBJ1-5; 10 nucleotides line up with TRBD1. From germline, CDR1 is SGHRS and CDR2 YFSETQ. The CDR3 runs to 16 residues. Trimming removed 0 bases from V and 2 bases from J; junction bases left unmatched: 2. CDR3 protein: CASSLDGQGGNQPQHF. The CDR3 DNA sequence: TGCGCCAGCAGCTTGGATGGACAGGGGGGCAATCAGCCCCAGCATTTT.

The V and J genes are TRBV27 and TRBJ1-6, with D tentatively TRBD1 (5 bases). Germline values: CDR1 MNHEY, CDR2 SMNVEV (reference sequence). V was trimmed by 4 bases and J by 7 bases, leaving 11 bases between them. The CDR3 runs 14 residues. The CDR3 DNA sequence: TGTGCCAGCAGTTATAGTGGGACGAATTCACCCCTCCACTTT. The encoded protein is CASSYSGTNSPLHF.

The chain combines TRBV4-1 with TRBJ1-5; D unclear. V lost 6 bases, J lost 0 bases, and 27 bases lay in between. Germline CDR1 is MGHRA and CDR2 is YSYEKL. This CDR3 has 20 residues. The CDR3 is CASSPTTNLVGTYSNQPQHF. The CDR3 DNA sequence: TGCGCCAGCAGTCCCACGACCAACCTCGTTGGCACCTATAGCAATCAGCCCCAGCATTTT.

The rearrangement links TRBV7-2 to TRBJ1-5; 7 nucleotides agree with TRBD1. Germline trimming cut 2 bases from V and 5 bases from J; bases unmatched to any gene: 6. Per the germline V gene, CDR1 is SGHTA and CDR2 is FQGNSA. This CDR3 region has 15 residues. CDR3 loop: CASSLTSQGDQPQHF. CDR3 in DNA: TGTGCCAGCAGCTTAACTTCGCAGGGGGATCAGCCCCAGCATTTT.

The rearrangement uses TRBV7-2 and TRBJ1-2, with TRBD1 matching 8 bases. Germline assignment: CDR1 SGHTA and CDR2 FQGNSA. The CDR3 extends over 14 amino acids. V lost 4 bases, J lost 5 bases, and 6 bases stayed unmatched. The CDR3 loop reads CASSSLDRVYGYTF. For the CDR3, the DNA is TGTGCCAGCAGCTCATTGGACAGGGTGTATGGCTACACCTTC.

V and J are TRBV19 and TRBJ2-3; 11 bases align to TRBD1. V shed 10 bases, J shed 6 bases, and the junction held 9 bases outside the gene matches. Germline V gene sequence: CDR1 LNHDA, CDR2 SQIVND (reference sequence). This CDR3 has 14 residues. CDR3 residues: CATAAGTGGDTQYF. CDR3 sequence (DNA): TGTGCCACCGCCGCCGGGACAGGGGGGGATACGCAGTATTTT.

This chain connects TRBV29-1 to TRBJ1-3; D ambiguous. Trimming took 4 bases from V and 2 from J, leaving 6 bases between them. Germline CDR1 and CDR2: SQVTM and ANQGSEA. The CDR3 contains 12 residues. This CDR3 reads CSVGSTGNTIYF. CDR3 coding DNA: TGCAGCGTTGGGTCCACTGGAAACACCATATATTTT.

J is TRBJ1-4 and V is TRBV5-6, with D uncertain. Germline loops: CDR1 SGHDT, CDR2 YYEEEE. The CDR3 covers 14 residues. Between the trimmed V and J ends, which lost 0 bases and 7 bases, there was a span of 10 bases. For the CDR3, the DNA is TGTGCCAGCAGCTTGGTGGCAGGAGGTGAAAAACTGTTTTTT. Its translation: CASSLVAGGEKLFF.

Notes on this clone: Other DNA sequences in the sample encode the same CDR3. The chain is built from TRBV29-1 and TRBJ1-1; TRBD1 aligns across 9 bases. The CDR3 is 14 residues long. The junction had 9 bases not matched to a gene; V was cut back by 7 bases and J by 3 bases. Germline values: CDR1 SQVTM, CDR2 ANQGSEA. The CDR3, as DNA: TGCAGCGCTATTACAGGGGGCGGGCACACTGAAGCTTTCTTT. Translation gives CSAITGGGHTEAFF.

The chain employs TRBV11-2 and TRBJ1-1; D gene uncertain. CDR1 and CDR2 from the germline V gene are SGHAT and FQNNGV. V lost 5 bases to trimming and J lost 1 base, with 8 bases between them. The CDR3 length is 13 residues. The chain's CDR3 is CASSRVSNTEAFF. The CDR3 DNA is TGTGCCAGCAGCAGGGTCTCGAACACTGAAGCTTTCTTT.

The chain carries TRBV5-4 and TRBJ2-3; 7 nucleotides match TRBD1. J gave up 2 bases and V 5 bases, and 8 bases lay outside the gene matches. Germline V CDR1 and CDR2: SGHNT, YYREEE (reference sequence). The CDR3 is 15 residues long. This CDR3 is CASSKVDRDTDTQYF. In DNA, the CDR3 is TGTGCCAGCAGTAAGGTAGACAGGGACACAGATACGCAGTATTTT.

This clone was found a few times. CDR3 coding DNA: TGCGCCAGCAGCTTGACGGGGGGCATAGAGACCCAGTACTTC. Its protein product is CASSLTGGIETQYF. V and J are TRBV5-1 and TRBJ2-5, with a possible D match to TRBD2 (7 bases). This CDR3 spans 14 amino acids. Trimming removed 1 base at V and 4 bases at J, with 11 bases between. Germline CDR1 is SGHRS and CDR2 is YFSETQ.

The rearrangement links TRBV29-1 to TRBJ2-4; tentative D call: TRBD2 (6 bases). The V gene's germline CDR1 is SQVTM and CDR2 ANQGSEA. V was clipped by 3 bases and J by 6 bases, with 6 bases between them. The CDR3 runs 11 residues. CDR3 sequence (DNA): TGCAGCGTTGAGGGGGGAAACATTCAGTACTTC. Protein sequence: CSVEGGNIQYF.

The chain recombines TRBV6-5 with TRBJ1-2; 8 positions match TRBD1. Unmatched junction bases numbered 8, after V lost 2 bases and J lost 6 bases. CDR1 is MNHEY and CDR2 is SVGAGI in the germline V gene. CDR3 length: 15 amino acids. The CDR3 nucleotides read TGTGCCAGCAGTTACGGTGACAGGGGATCGGATGGCTACACCTTC. Amino acid sequence: CASSYGDRGSDGYTF.

The chain uses TRBV14 and TRBJ2-3; D is uncertain. Germline values: CDR1 SGHDN, CDR2 FVKESK. This CDR3 contains 13 residues. The germline V and J ends were trimmed by 3 bases and 5 bases, with 9 bases remaining between them. The CDR3, as DNA: TGTGCCAGCAGCCACCTGACGGAAGATACGCAGTATTTT. It codes for CASSHLTEDTQYF.